These T cell receptor beta chains were read from a single sample in a study of glioma-infiltrating T cells after dendritic cell vaccination. Sequencing used immunoSEQ multiplex PCR; TCRdb keeps in-frame clones, though not all of them. The sample comprises about 82,000 clones, approximately 90% of which are singletons, and about 3% rests with the top ten. The sample here was blood, taken before dendritic cell vaccination. Receptor source: a human donor with glioblastoma. CDR3s include the opening cysteine and the closing phenylalanine or tryptophan. The order of the fields is J gene, V gene, clone size, D gene, CDR3 length, CDR3 DNA, CDR3 protein. The D gene is left open where the match is weak. Part of the rows lack a size; the others show once, few, many or a class for expanded clones.

>TRBJ1-1|TRBV6-5|few|.|13
TGTGCCAGCAGGGCATCCGGGGTTAGTACGACTTTCTTT
CASRASGVSTTFF
>TRBJ2-3|TRBV5-1|.|TRBD2|17
TGCGCCAGCAGCCCCCTGGCTAGCGGAACTAGCACAGATACGCAGTATTTT
CASSPLASGTSTDTQYF
>TRBJ2-6|TRBV6-6|.|.|15
TGTGCCAGCAGTTCCCAGATCTCTGGGGCCAACGTCCTGACTTTC
CASSSQISGANVLTF
>TRBJ2-2|TRBV4-1|.|TRBD1|17
TGCGCCAGCAGGATAAATAGGAGGGACAGGGGAACCGGGGAGCTGTTTTTT
CASRINRRDRGTGELFF
>TRBJ2-2|TRBV5-1|.|TRBD2|14
TGCGCCAGCAGCTTAGGGACTACCAACGGGGAGCTGTTTTTT
CASSLGTTNGELFF
>TRBJ2-5|TRBV2|.|.|13
TGTGCCAGCAGGCTGACAGGTCAAGAGACCCAGTACTTC
CASRLTGQETQYF
>TRBJ2-3|TRBV5-1|.|.|15
TGCGCCAGCAGCTTTACGGAGCGGCACACAGATACGCAGTATTTT
CASSFTERHTDTQYF
>TRBJ2-5|TRBV29-1|.|.|13
TGCAGCGTTGACCAGGGGGGTGGAGCGACCCAGTACTTC
CSVDQGGGATQYF
>TRBJ1-4|TRBV2|.|.|14
TGTGCCAGCAGGCGACAGGCGACTAATGAAAAACTGTTTTTT
CASRRQATNEKLFF
>TRBJ2-3|TRBV4-1|.|TRBD2|19
TGCGCCAGCAGCCAAGAACCGACTAGCGGGGGGGCGGTTGGAGATACGCAGTATTTT
CASSQEPTSGGAVGDTQYF